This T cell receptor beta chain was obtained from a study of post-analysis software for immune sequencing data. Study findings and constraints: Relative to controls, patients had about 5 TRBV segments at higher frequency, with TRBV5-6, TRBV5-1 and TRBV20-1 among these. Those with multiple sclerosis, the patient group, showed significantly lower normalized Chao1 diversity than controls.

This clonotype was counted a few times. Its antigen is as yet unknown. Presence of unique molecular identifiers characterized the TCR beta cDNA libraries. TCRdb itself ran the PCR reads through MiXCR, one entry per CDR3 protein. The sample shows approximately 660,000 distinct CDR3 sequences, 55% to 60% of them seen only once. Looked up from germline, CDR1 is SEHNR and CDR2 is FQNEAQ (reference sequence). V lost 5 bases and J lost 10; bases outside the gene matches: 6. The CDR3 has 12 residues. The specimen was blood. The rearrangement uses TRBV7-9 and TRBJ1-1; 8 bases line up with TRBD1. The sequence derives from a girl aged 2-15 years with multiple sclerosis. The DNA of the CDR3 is TGTGCCAGCAGCCCCGAAGACAGGGGAGCTTTCTTT. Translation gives CASSPEDRGAFF.